This T cell receptor (beta chain) appears in the sequencing data of a study of T cell repertoires in cytomegalovirus infection. In the study overall: Based on public TCR beta signatures, there were indications of CMV infection and of a matching HLA type. Overall study results and limits: Cumulative public TCR beta family frequency identified CMV carriers with the relevant HLA. In two of eight donors, the top clonotype was HLA-C-restricted CMV-specific.

TCRdb re-called the reads through MiXCR, storing one row per CDR3 protein. The data show about 740,000 distinct CDR3 sequences, roughly 36% seen once. The table lists this clonotype with many counts. No antigen is known for it. The clonotype originates from a human donor in good health (CMV status not recorded). Some clones in this sample may be carry-over from other donors' samples. The sample was PBMCs.

CDR3 DNA: TGTGCCAGCAGCCTGGGGCTACAGACCTACGAGCAGTACTTC. This translates into CASSLGLQTYEQYF. The chain joins TRBV7-2 to TRBJ2-7, with D possibly TRBD1 on 5 matching bases. This CDR3 has 14 residues. The V gene's germline CDR1 is SGHTA and CDR2 FQGNSA. The V gene lost 5 bases and the J gene lost 2 bases, with 13 bases spanning the gap.